These 8 T cell receptor beta chains were sequenced from one sample in a study of technical replicates of blood from several donors. Clones were sequenced by immunoSEQ multiplex PCR, and TCRdb holds only the in-frame ones, with some missing. Found here are about 80,000 clones, 95% to 98% of them singletons; the top ten hold approximately 0.18%. Sample: T cells isolated from PBMCs. These receptors were taken from a human donor in good health.

The CDR3 protein is CASSSIEETQYF. The CDR3 nucleotides are TGTGCCAGCAGTTCTATAGAAGAGACCCAGTACTTC. V gene TRBV6-5 combines with J gene TRBJ2-5; D is ambiguous. Trimming removed 4 bases at V and 3 bases at J, with 6 bases between. Germline lookup yields CDR1 MNHEY and CDR2 SVGAGI. This CDR3 comprises 12 residues.

V usage is TRBV2 and J usage is TRBJ1-4; 7 bases agree with TRBD1. The germline gives CDR1 SNHLY, CDR2 FYNNEI. The CDR3 runs to 13 residues. V dropped 8 bases and J dropped 10; count of bases not matched to a gene: 10. The CDR3, as DNA: TGTGCCAGCGTGAAGACAGGGAGCGGAAAACTGTTTTTT. This codes for CASVKTGSGKLFF.

V gene TRBV25-1 combines with J gene TRBJ1-4, with a weak D call TRBD1 (6 bases). Between the trimmed V and J ends, which lost 5 bases and 3 bases, there was a span of 19 bases. The CDR3 is 17 residues long. Germline loops: CDR1 MGHDK, CDR2 SYGVNS. The CDR3 DNA is TGTGCCAGCAGTCCCATAGTGGGGGGGGCAGCTAATGAAAAACTGTTTTTT. Amino acid sequence: CASSPIVGGAANEKLFF.

This chain links TRBV11-2 with TRBJ1-1, with TRBD1 matching over 8 bases. Looked up from germline, CDR1 is SGHAT and CDR2 is FQNNGV. This CDR3 is 16 amino acids long. V lost 7 bases, J lost 3 bases, and 13 bases stayed unmatched. The CDR3 loop reads CASTNYGQGWDTEAFF. CDR3 nucleotide sequence: TGTGCCAGCACCAATTACGGACAGGGCTGGGACACTGAAGCTTTCTTT.

The V gene is TRBV2, the J gene TRBJ1-2; TRBD1 matches at 7 bases. J lost 3 bases, V lost 6 bases, and 7 bases had no gene match. The CDR3 covers 14 residues. Looked up from germline, CDR1 is SNHLY and CDR2 is FYNNEI. The CDR3 spells CASRDDRVDYGYTF. For the CDR3, the DNA is TGTGCCAGCAGAGACGACAGGGTTGACTATGGCTACACCTTC. The full variable domain, rest sourced from reference TRBV2 and TRBJ1-2, is EPEVTQTPSHQVTQMGQEVILRCVPISNHLYFYWYRQILGQKVEFLVSFYNNEISEKSEIFDDQFSVERPDGSNFTLKIRSTKLEDSAMYFCASRDDRVDYGYTFGSGTRLTVV.

The rearrangement links TRBV28 to TRBJ2-7; 9 nucleotides line up with TRBD1. After removal of 5 bases from V and 5 bases from J, the junction contained 13 bases not matched to a gene. This CDR3 spans 16 amino acids. CDR1 and CDR2 (germline): MDHEN, SYDVKM. The CDR3 DNA follows: TGTGCCAGCAGTCCCTGGGGGGGGGACAGGGATAACGAGCAGTACTTC. Protein sequence: CASSPWGGDRDNEQYF. Complete variable domain (other parts from reference TRBV28 and TRBJ2-7): DVKVTQSSRYLVKRTGEKVFLECVQDMDHENMFWYRQDPGLGLRLIYFSYDVKMKEKGDIPEGYSVSREKKERFSLILESASTNQTSMYLCASSPWGGDRDNEQYFGPGTRLTVT.

The chain links TRBV11-2 to TRBJ2-1; TRBD2 matches at 9 bases. Germline CDR1 reads SGHAT; CDR2 reads FQNNGV. The CDR3 has 19 amino acids. With 5 bases clipped from V and 8 bases from J, the junction kept 22 bases outside the gene matches. CDR3 region: CASSLRRSSGTSKLDEQFF. CDR3 nucleotides: TGTGCCAGCAGCCTAAGGAGGAGCTCCGGGACTAGCAAACTCGATGAGCAGTTCTTC.

This clone was detected once. The chain carries TRBV5-1 and TRBJ2-3; a weak D match, TRBD2 (6 bases). The V end lost 7 bases, the J end lost 0 bases, and 6 bases lay between the germline ends. CDR3 length: 12 amino acids. CDR1 and CDR2 (germline): SGHRS, YFSETQ. For the CDR3, the DNA is TGCGCCAGCGGGACTAGCACAGATACGCAGTATTTT. This codes for CASGTSTDTQYF.